Described below is a single T cell receptor beta chain sequence and its context. The data derive from a study of T cell clonotyping in hematopoietic cell transplantation. Germline V gives CDR1 MNHNS, CDR2 SASEGT. The CDR3 covers 15 residues. V was pared by 7 bases and J by 3 bases, with 19 bases between. Sequenced by immunoSEQ multiplex PCR; TCRdb stores in-frame clones only, minus some. This table has 9,000 or so clones, roughly 85% appearing once. The genes are TRBV6-1 and TRBJ2-7; possible D gene TRBD1, 5 bases. Here the sequenced sample was PBMCs, taken 180 days after allogeneic stem cell transplant. The TCR sequence derives from a female patient between 30 and 45 years old who had an allogeneic stem cell transplant, so the T cells may come from the graft donor. Some clones in this sample may be carry-over from other donors' samples. As DNA, the CDR3 is TGTGCCAGCACCTTAGAGACAGCCCTTAGCTACGAGCAGTACTTC. This codes for CASTLETALSYEQYF.